The 13 T cell receptor beta chains listed next were all sequenced from one sample in a study of blood T cells in healthy people across ages. Primers used in a second PCR of roughly 6 to 12 cycles were a sample-barcoded 5' primer and a J-beta primer mix. TCRdb fed the 5' RACE reads into MiXCR, producing one record per CDR3 protein. The sample includes 450,000 to 600,000 distinct CDR3 sequences, over 25% of them seen just once. These data also featured in a second study, about T cells of mothers and their children.

Source material: blood. These receptors were collected from a boy younger than 10 in good health.

The gene calls are TRBV15 and TRBJ1-2; 9 positions match TRBD1. V was clipped by 3 bases and J by 8 bases; unmatched bases: 7. Germline values: CDR1 LNHNV, CDR2 YYDKDF (reference sequence). This CDR3 contains 14 residues. The CDR3 DNA reads as TGTGCCACCAGCAGCCACAGGACAGGGGACGGCTACACCTTC. Translated, it gives CATSSHRTGDGYTF.

The chain uses TRBV20-1 and TRBJ2-7; 9 bases fit TRBD1. The J call may be in error: the DNA end matches TRBJ2-5 better. This CDR3 comprises 13 residues. The germline V gene encodes CDR1 DFQATT and CDR2 SNEGSKA (reference sequence). The CDR3: CSASTGGAETQYF. The CDR3 nucleotides are TGCAGTGCTTCTACAGGGGGCGCAGAGACCCAGTACTTC.

This clonotype was picked up many times. CDR3 residues: CASSPYTSGRARDTQYF. The CDR3 coding sequence is TGTGCCAGCAGTCCCTATACTAGCGGGAGGGCCCGAGATACGCAGTATTTT. The chain combines TRBV28 with TRBJ2-3; 13 nucleotides match TRBD2. The CDR3 consists of 17 residues. CDR1 is MDHEN and CDR2 is SYDVKM in the germline V gene. Trimming removed 5 bases from V and 5 bases from J; junction bases left unmatched: 10.

This chain connects TRBV12-3 or TRBV12-4 to TRBJ2-3, with 7 bases fitting TRBD2. Germline trimming cut 3 bases from V and 2 bases from J; bases unmatched to any gene: 5. There are 15 residues in the CDR3. CDR3 in DNA: TGTGCCAGCAGTTTCCGGGGGGTATACACAGATACGCAGTATTTT. It is translated as CASSFRGVYTDTQYF.

This chain connects TRBV10-3 to TRBJ2-2; 9 bases agree with TRBD2. With V trimmed by 7 bases and J by 2 bases, 5 bases remained unmatched. Germline V lookup: CDR1 ENHRY, CDR2 SYGVKD. CDR3 length equals 15 residues. CDR3 sequence reads: CAIKLAGPNTGELFF. CDR3 in DNA: TGTGCCATCAAACTAGCGGGTCCAAACACCGGGGAGCTGTTTTTT.

This clonotype turned up a few times. This chain uses TRBV2 with TRBJ2-5, with TRBD2 matching 8 bases. Matching the DNA end better, TRBJ2-7 makes the J call doubtful. The length of the CDR3 is 16 residues. From germline, CDR1 is SNHLY and CDR2 FYNNEI. The CDR3 is CASSEGSGGGKYEQYF. The CDR3 DNA reads as TGTGCCAGCAGTGAAGGCAGCGGGGGAGGTAAATACGAGCAGTACTTC.

The chain recombines TRBV6-2 or TRBV6-3 with TRBJ2-2, with a possible D match to TRBD1 (6 bases). V dropped 8 bases and J dropped 4 bases, with 11 bases sitting between them. This CDR3 region has 13 residues. The germline V gene has CDR1 MNHEY and CDR2 SVGEGT. In DNA form, the CDR3 reads TGTGCCAGCGGCAGGGGATTCACCGGGGAGCTGTTTTTT. The encoded protein is CASGRGFTGELFF.

The rearrangement joins TRBV10-3 to TRBJ1-2; the match to TRBD1 covers 8 bases. Germline-derived CDR1 and CDR2 are ENHRY and SYGVKD. CDR3 length: 14 residues. With V trimmed by 6 bases and J by 11 bases, 14 bases remained unmatched. This CDR3 is CAISMTGEMSSYTF. DNA for the CDR3: TGTGCCATCAGCATGACAGGGGAAATGTCGAGTTACACCTTC.

The chain is built from TRBV7-2 and TRBJ2-5; 10 positions agree with TRBD2. The DNA end is more similar to TRBJ2-1, so the J call may be wrong. Germline V gene sequence: CDR1 SGHTA, CDR2 FQGNSA. The CDR3 is made up of 15 amino acids. The CDR3 here is CASSPQTSGLDEQFF. The CDR3 coding sequence is TGTGCCAGCAGCCCTCAGACTAGCGGGCTAGATGAGCAGTTCTTC.

J is TRBJ1-1 and V is TRBV5-1; D is unresolved. The germline V gene encodes CDR1 SGHRS and CDR2 YFSETQ. The CDR3 runs to 12 residues. V gave up 1 base and J gave up 8 bases, with 9 bases separating them. CDR3: CASSLRGMEAFF. The CDR3 DNA is TGCGCCAGCAGCTTGCGTGGTATGGAAGCTTTCTTT.

This chain joins TRBV29-1 and TRBJ2-3; no clear D. V was cut by 2 bases and J by 2 bases, with 14 bases left in between. The CDR3 spans 15 residues. Germline CDR1 is SQVTM and CDR2 is ANQGSEA. The CDR3: CSVELAISITDTQYF. The CDR3 DNA follows: TGCAGCGTTGAACTCGCCATTTCAATCACAGATACGCAGTATTTT.

This clonotype has just a few counts. The rearrangement joins TRBV7-3 to TRBJ2-5; D not resolved. The DNA matches TRBJ2-1 better at its end, which makes the J call doubtful. Germline V gene data show CDR1 as SGHTA and CDR2 as FQGTGA. The CDR3 has 19 amino acids. The CDR3 DNA follows: TGTGCCAGCAGTCCCTTCACTCTTCGGGTGCTTTTGACCTACAATGAGCAGTTCTTC. It codes for CASSPFTLRVLLTYNEQFF.

In its sample, this clonotype was seen a few times. CDR3 sequence reads: CASSFQRGETQYF. The CDR3 nucleotides read TGCGCCAGCAGCTTTCAGCGGGGAGAGACCCAGTACTTC. V and J are TRBV5-1 and TRBJ2-5, with 7 bases that match TRBD2. Trimming took 2 bases from V and 4 from J; bases not matched to a gene: 2. Germline V CDR1 and CDR2: SGHRS, YFSETQ. This CDR3 has 13 residues.